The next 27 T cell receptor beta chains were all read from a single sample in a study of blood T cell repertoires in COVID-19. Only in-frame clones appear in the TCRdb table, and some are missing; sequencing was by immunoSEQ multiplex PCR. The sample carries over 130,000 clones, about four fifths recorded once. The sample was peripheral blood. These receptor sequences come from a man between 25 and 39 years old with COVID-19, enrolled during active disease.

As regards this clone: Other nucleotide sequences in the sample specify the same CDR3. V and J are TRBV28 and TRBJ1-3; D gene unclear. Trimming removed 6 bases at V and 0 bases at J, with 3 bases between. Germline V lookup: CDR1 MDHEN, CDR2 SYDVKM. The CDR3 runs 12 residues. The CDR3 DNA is TGTGCCAGCAGCCTCTCTGGAAACACCATATATTTT. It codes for CASSLSGNTIYF.

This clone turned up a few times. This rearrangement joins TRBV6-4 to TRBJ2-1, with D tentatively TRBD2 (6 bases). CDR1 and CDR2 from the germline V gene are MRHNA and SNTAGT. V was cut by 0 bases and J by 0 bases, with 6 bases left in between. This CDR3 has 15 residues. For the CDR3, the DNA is TGTGCCAGCAGTGACTCAGCGGGCTCCTACAATGAGCAGTTCTTC. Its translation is CASSDSAGSYNEQFF.

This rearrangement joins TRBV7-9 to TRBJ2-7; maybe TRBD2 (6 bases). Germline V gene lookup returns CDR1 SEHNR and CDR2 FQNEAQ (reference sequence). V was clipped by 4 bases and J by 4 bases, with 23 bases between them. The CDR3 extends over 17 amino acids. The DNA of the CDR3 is TGTGCCAGCAGCTCGGTATTGACTAGATCCCGGGGGTACGAGCAGTACTTC. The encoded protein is CASSSVLTRSRGYEQYF.

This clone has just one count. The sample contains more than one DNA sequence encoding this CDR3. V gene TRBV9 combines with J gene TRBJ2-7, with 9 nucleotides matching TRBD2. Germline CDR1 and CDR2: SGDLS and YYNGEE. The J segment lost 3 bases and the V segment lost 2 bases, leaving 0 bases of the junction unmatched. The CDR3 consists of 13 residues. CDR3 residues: CASSVSGSYEQYF. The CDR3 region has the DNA TGTGCCAGCAGCGTTAGCGGGAGCTACGAGCAGTACTTC.

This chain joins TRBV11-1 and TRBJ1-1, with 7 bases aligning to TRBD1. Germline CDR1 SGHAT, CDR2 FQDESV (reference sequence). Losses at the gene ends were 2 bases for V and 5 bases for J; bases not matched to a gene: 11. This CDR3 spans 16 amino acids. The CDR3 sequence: CASSLSTDREWTEAFF. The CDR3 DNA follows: TGTGCCAGCAGCTTATCAACCGACAGGGAGTGGACTGAAGCTTTCTTT. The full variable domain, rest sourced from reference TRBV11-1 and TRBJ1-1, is EAEVAQSPRYKITEKSQAVAFWCDPISGHATLYWYRQILGQGPELLVQFQDESVVDDSQLPKDRFSAERLKGVDSTLKIQPAELGDSAMYLCASSLSTDREWTEAFFGQGTRLTVV.

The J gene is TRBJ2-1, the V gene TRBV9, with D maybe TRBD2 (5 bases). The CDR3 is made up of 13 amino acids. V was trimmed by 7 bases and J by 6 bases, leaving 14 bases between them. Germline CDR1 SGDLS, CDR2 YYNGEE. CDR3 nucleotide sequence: TGTGCCAGCTCCCTAGGGAGTAGCAATGAGCAGTTCTTC. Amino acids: CASSLGSSNEQFF. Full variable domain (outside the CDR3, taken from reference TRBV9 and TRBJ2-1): DSGVTQTPKHLITATGQRVTLRCSPRSGDLSVYWYQQSLDQGLQFLIQYYNGEERAKGNILERFSAQQFPDLHSELNLSSLELGDSALYFCASSLGSSNEQFFGPGTRLTVL.

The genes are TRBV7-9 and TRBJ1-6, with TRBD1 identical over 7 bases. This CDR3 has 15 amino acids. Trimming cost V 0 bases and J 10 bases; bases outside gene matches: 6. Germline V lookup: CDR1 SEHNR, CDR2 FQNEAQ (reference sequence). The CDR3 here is CASSLAAGTASPLHF. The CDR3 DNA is TGTGCCAGCAGCTTAGCAGCAGGGACAGCGTCACCCCTCCACTTT.

The CDR3 loop is CASSPRDIEQYF. The DNA of the CDR3 is TGTGCCAGCAGCCCACGGGACATAGAGCAGTACTTC. V and J are TRBV28 and TRBJ2-7; perhaps TRBD1 as D (6 bases). The CDR3 runs 12 residues. Germline-derived CDR1 and CDR2 are MDHEN and SYDVKM. V was trimmed by 6 bases and J by 7 bases, leaving 13 bases between them.

The CDR3 sequence: CASIGAAEAFF. The CDR3 DNA reads as TGTGCCAGCATTGGGGCGGCTGAAGCTTTCTTT. The chain couples TRBV2 to TRBJ1-1; TRBD1 is a possible D gene (5 bases). CDR1 and CDR2 from the germline V gene are SNHLY and FYNNEI. V lost 7 bases and J 6 bases, leaving 9 bases between the germline ends. The CDR3 is 11 residues long.

In DNA form, the CDR3 reads TGTGCCAGCAGTTCCCCCCGGGCGGGAGAGTCCGGGGAGCTGTTTTTT. Amino acid sequence: CASSSPRAGESGELFF. V is TRBV28 and J is TRBJ2-2; 7 bases map to TRBD2. Germline assignment: CDR1 MDHEN and CDR2 SYDVKM. V was clipped by 4 bases and J by 6 bases; unmatched bases: 11. There are 16 residues in the CDR3.

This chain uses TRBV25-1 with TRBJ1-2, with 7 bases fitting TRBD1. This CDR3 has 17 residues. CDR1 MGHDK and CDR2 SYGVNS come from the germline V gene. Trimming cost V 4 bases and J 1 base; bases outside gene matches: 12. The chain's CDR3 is CASSALAGRDSNYGYTF. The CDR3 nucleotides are TGTGCCAGCAGTGCCCTGGCCGGGCGGGACAGTAACTATGGCTACACCTTC.

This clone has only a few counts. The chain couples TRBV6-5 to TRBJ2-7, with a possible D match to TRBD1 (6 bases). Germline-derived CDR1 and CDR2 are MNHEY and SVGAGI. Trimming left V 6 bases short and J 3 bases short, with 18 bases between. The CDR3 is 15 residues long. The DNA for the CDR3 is TGTGCCAGCAGCAAACCGGGACAACACCGCTACGAGCAGTACTTC. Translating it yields CASSKPGQHRYEQYF.

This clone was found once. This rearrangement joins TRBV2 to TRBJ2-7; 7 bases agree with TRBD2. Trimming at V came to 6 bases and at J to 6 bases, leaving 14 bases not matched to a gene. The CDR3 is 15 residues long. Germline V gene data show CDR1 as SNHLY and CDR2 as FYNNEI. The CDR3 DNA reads TGTGCCAGCAGGACGAGCGGGGTACCCTCGCCCGAGCAGTACTTC. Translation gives CASRTSGVPSPEQYF.

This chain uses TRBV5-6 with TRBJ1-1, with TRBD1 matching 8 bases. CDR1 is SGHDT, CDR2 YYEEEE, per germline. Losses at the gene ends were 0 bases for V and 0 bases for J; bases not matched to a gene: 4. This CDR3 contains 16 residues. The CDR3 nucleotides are TGTGCCAGCAGCTTGGGAGGGACAGGACTGAACACTGAAGCTTTCTTT. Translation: CASSLGGTGLNTEAFF.

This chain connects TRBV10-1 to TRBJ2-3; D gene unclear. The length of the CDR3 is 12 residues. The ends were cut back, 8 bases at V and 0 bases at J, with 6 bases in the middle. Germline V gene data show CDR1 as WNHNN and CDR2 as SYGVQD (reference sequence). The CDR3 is CASGPSTDTQYF. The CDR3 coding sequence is TGCGCCAGCGGCCCTAGCACAGATACGCAGTATTTT.

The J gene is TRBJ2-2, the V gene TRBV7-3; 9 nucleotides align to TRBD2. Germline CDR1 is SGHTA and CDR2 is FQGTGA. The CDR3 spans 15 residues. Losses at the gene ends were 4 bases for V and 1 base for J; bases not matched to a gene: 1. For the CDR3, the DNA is TGTGCCAGCAGCTCTAGCGGGAAGAACACCGGGGAGCTGTTTTTT. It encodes CASSSSGKNTGELFF. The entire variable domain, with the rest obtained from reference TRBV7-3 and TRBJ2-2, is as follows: GAGVSQTPSNKVTEKGKYVELRCDPISGHTALYWYRQSLGQGPEFLIYFQGTGAADDSGLPNDRFFAVRPEGSVSTLKIQRTERGDSAVYLCASSSSGKNTGELFFGEGSRLTVL.

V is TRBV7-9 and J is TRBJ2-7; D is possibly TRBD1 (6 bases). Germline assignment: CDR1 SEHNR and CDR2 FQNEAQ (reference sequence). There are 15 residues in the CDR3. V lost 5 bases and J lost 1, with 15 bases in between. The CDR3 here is CASSPQGPGSYEQYF. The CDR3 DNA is TGTGCCAGCAGCCCTCAGGGGCCCGGTTCCTACGAGCAGTACTTC. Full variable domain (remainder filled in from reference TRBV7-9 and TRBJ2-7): DTGVSQNPRHKITKRGQNVTFRCDPISEHNRLYWYRQTLGQGPEFLTYFQNEAQLEKSRLLSDRFSAERPKGSFSTLEIQRTEQGDSAMYLCASSPQGPGSYEQYFGPGTRLTVT.

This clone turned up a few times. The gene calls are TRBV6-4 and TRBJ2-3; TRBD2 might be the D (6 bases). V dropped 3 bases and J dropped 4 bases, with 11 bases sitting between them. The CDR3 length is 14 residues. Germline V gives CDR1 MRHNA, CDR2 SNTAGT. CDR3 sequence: CASSEEGGADTQYF. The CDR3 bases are TGTGCCAGCAGTGAAGAGGGAGGAGCAGATACGCAGTATTTT.

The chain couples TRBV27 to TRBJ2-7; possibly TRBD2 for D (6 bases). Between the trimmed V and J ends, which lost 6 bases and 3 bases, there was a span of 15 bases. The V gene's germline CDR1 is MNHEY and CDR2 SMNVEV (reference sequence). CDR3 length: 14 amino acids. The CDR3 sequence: CASSLGTGSYEQYF. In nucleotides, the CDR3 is TGTGCCAGCAGCCTCGGGACCGGGAGCTACGAGCAGTACTTC.

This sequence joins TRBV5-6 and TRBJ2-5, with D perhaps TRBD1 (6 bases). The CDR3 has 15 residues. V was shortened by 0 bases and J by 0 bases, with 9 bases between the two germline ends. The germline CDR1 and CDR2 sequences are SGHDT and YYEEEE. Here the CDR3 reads CASSLDRAYQETQYF. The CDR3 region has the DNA TGTGCCAGCAGCTTGGACAGGGCCTACCAAGAGACCCAGTACTTC.

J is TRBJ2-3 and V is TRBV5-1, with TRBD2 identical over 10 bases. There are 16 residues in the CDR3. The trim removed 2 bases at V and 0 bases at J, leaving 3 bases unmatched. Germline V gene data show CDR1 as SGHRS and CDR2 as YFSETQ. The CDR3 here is CASSLGLADSTDTQYF. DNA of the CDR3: TGCGCCAGCAGCTTAGGACTAGCGGATAGCACAGATACGCAGTATTTT.

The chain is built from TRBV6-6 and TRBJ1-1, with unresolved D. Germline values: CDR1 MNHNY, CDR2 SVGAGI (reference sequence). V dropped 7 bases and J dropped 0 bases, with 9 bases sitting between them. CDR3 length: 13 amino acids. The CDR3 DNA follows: TGTGCCAGCAAAGAGATCATGAACACTGAAGCTTTCTTT. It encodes CASKEIMNTEAFF.

CDR3 nucleotide sequence: TGTGCCACCAGCCCTCCCCGCCGGGGAGATACGCAGTATTTT. Protein product: CATSPPRRGDTQYF. V usage is TRBV15 and J usage is TRBJ2-3; maybe TRBD2 (5 bases). Germline V gene data show CDR1 as LNHNV and CDR2 as YYDKDF (reference sequence). V was trimmed by 5 bases and J by 5 bases, leaving 14 bases between them. CDR3 length: 14 residues.

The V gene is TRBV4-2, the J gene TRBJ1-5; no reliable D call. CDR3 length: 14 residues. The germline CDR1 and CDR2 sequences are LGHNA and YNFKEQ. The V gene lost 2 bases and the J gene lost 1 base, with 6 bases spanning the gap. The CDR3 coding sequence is TGTGCCAGCAGCCAACCTAGAAGCAATCAGCCCCAGCATTTT. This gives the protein CASSQPRSNQPQHF.

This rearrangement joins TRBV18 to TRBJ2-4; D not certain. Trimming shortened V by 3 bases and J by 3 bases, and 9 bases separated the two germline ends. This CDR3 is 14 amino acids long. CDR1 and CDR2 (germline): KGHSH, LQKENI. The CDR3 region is CASSPATGKNIQYF. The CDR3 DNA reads TGTGCCAGCTCACCCGCAACTGGCAAAAACATTCAGTACTTC.

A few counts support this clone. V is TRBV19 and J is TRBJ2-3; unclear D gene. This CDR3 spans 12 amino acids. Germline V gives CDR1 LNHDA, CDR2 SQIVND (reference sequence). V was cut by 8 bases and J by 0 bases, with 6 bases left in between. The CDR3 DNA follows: TGTGCCAGTTCCGTCAGCACAGATACGCAGTATTTT. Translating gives CASSVSTDTQYF.

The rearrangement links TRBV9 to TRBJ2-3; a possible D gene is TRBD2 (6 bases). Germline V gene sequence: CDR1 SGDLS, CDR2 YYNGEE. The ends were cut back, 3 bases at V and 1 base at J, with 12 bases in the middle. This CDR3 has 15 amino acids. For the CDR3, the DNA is TGTGCCAGCAGCGCCGGGACTCCTGGCACAGATACGCAGTATTTT. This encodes CASSAGTPGTDTQYF.